The 19 T cell receptor beta chains in this list originate from one sample, sequenced in a study of identical twins. A single record per CDR3 protein comes from TCRdb applying MiXCR to the 5' RACE reads. The sample has roughly 690,000 distinct CDR3 sequences; less than 7% are singletons. Material: naive T cells sorted from blood. Every receptor here comes from a young man in good health.

This clonotype has only a few counts. This chain joins TRBV12-3 or TRBV12-4 and TRBJ1-6, with 7 positions matching TRBD1. This CDR3 is 13 amino acids long. J was trimmed by 9 bases and V by 3 bases; bases with no gene match: 2. CDR3 DNA sequence: TGTGCCAGCAGTTTTGCAGGGGGTTCACCCCTCCACTTT. Translation gives CASSFAGGSPLHF.

This clonotype appeared many times. This chain joins TRBV29-1 and TRBJ2-1; D might be TRBD1 or TRBD2, each matching 5 bases. V lost 2 bases, J lost 3 bases, and 11 bases lay in between. This CDR3 region has 14 residues. Germline V gene lookup returns CDR1 SQVTM and CDR2 ANQGSEA. CDR3 nucleotides: TGCAGCGTTGAATGGGACCAGGACTACAATGAGCAGTTCTTC. The encoded protein is CSVEWDQDYNEQFF.

The sample holds a few counts of this clonotype. The V gene is TRBV3-1, the J gene TRBJ2-1; 8 nucleotides line up with TRBD2. This CDR3 contains 17 residues. Unmatched junction bases numbered 5, after V lost 0 bases and J lost 1 base. Germline V gene data show CDR1 as LGHDT and CDR2 as YNNKEL (reference sequence). The CDR3 nucleotides read TGTGCCAGCAGCCAAGAGGTGCCTAGCGGGTCCTACAATGAGCAGTTCTTC. Its protein product is CASSQEVPSGSYNEQFF.

In its sample, this clonotype was seen many times. The chain recombines TRBV20-1 with TRBJ1-3, with D perhaps TRBD1 (5 bases). The germline gives CDR1 DFQATT, CDR2 SNEGSKA (reference sequence). The CDR3 contains 16 residues. Trimming removed 1 base at V and 0 bases at J, with 13 bases between. As DNA, the CDR3 is TGCAGTGCTAGAGTTTGGGACCCTCTCTCTGGAAACACCATATATTTT. Amino acid sequence: CSARVWDPLSGNTIYF.

In this sample, this clonotype turned up many times. The chain joins TRBV7-2 to TRBJ1-1; possibly TRBD1 for D (5 bases). Trimming shortened V by 7 bases and J by 1 base, and 22 bases separated the two germline ends. CDR3 length: 17 residues. The germline CDR1 and CDR2 sequences are SGHTA and FQGNSA. The CDR3 reads CASNPITSGVRNTEAFF. The DNA for the CDR3 is TGTGCCAGCAACCCAATTACGTCGGGGGTTAGGAACACTGAAGCTTTCTTT.

This clonotype was seen many times. The chain combines TRBV7-9 with TRBJ2-1, with 11 bases identical to TRBD2. CDR3 length equals 17 residues. Germline CDR1 reads SEHNR; CDR2 reads FQNEAQ (reference sequence). V was pared by 7 bases and J by 8 bases, with 16 bases of the junction left unmatched. The CDR3 here is CASTLSIAGGRLDEQFF. The CDR3 DNA reads as TGTGCCAGCACCCTAAGTATAGCGGGAGGGCGGTTGGATGAGCAGTTCTTC.

Comments on this clonotype: A much larger clone differs by one base, so this may be a read error. The V and J genes are TRBV12-3 or TRBV12-4 and TRBJ1-5, with D unresolved. The CDR3 is 15 amino acids. CDR3 in amino acids: CASSSGGHGGQPQDF. Written as DNA, the CDR3 is TGTGCCAGCAGTTCGGGAGGCCATGGAGGTCAGCCCCAGGATTTT.

This clonotype was counted at least ten times. The chain employs TRBV25-1 and TRBJ2-3, with a tentative D call TRBD1 (5 bases). Deletions cut 2 bases from V and 1 base from J, with 13 bases between. This CDR3 has 16 amino acids. The germline CDR1 and CDR2 sequences are MGHDK and SYGVNS. The CDR3 nucleotides read TGTGCCAGCAGTGAAATAGGGGTCAGGGGCACAGATACGCAGTATTTT. Protein sequence: CASSEIGVRGTDTQYF.

Many counts were recorded for this clonotype. The V call is TRBV4-3, the J call TRBJ2-3; 8 bases align to TRBD2. The trim removed 1 base at V and 7 bases at J, leaving 4 bases unmatched. This CDR3 spans 14 amino acids. Germline V CDR1 and CDR2: LGHNA, YSLEER. In nucleotides, the CDR3 is TGCGCCAGCAGCCAAGTAGCGGGATCCCATACGCAGTATTTT. Protein sequence: CASSQVAGSHTQYF.

This clonotype has a count of ten or more. The V gene is TRBV10-3, the J gene TRBJ2-7; D is perhaps TRBD1 (6 bases). Trimming took off 10 bases at V and 5 bases at J, with 15 bases between the two ends. In germline, CDR1 is ENHRY, CDR2 SYGVKD. CDR3 length equals 12 residues. The CDR3 DNA is TGTGCCACAAACCAGGGGAGCAACGAGCAGTACTTC. Translation gives CATNQGSNEQYF.

This clonotype was counted between two and nine times. This chain links TRBV27 with TRBJ2-6; 8 bases map to TRBD1. Losses at the gene ends were 4 bases for V and 0 bases for J; bases not matched to a gene: 11. This CDR3 region has 19 residues. The germline V gene has CDR1 MNHEY and CDR2 SMNVEV (reference sequence). CDR3 amino acids: CASSSTKDREVSGANVLTF. CDR3 DNA sequence: TGTGCCAGCAGTTCTACTAAGGACAGGGAGGTCTCTGGGGCCAACGTCCTGACTTTC.

This clonotype was seen repeatedly, ten times or more. This sequence joins TRBV6-1 and TRBJ1-4; D is unclear. There are 14 residues in the CDR3. Germline-derived CDR1 and CDR2 are MNHNS and SASEGT. V lost 6 bases and J lost 7, with 15 bases in between. The CDR3 DNA reads TGTGCCAGCAGCCAATCGGGGTTGAGTGAAAAACTGTTTTTT. This gives the protein CASSQSGLSEKLFF.

This chain links TRBV7-2 with TRBJ1-2; possible D gene TRBD1, 5 bases. V lost 5 bases and J 8 bases, leaving 12 bases between the germline ends. CDR1 SGHTA and CDR2 FQGNSA come from the germline V gene. The CDR3 spans 12 residues. CDR3 loop: CASSVRVGGYTF. Here the CDR3 DNA reads TGTGCCAGCAGCGTCAGGGTGGGAGGCTACACCTTC.

The chain links TRBV10-3 to TRBJ2-5; perhaps TRBD2 as D (6 bases). V was clipped by 4 bases and J by 7 bases, with 28 bases between them. The CDR3 is 18 amino acids. Germline V gene data show CDR1 as ENHRY and CDR2 as SYGVKD. The CDR3 reads CAISVSSGNGSQIGTQYF. The CDR3 DNA reads as TGTGCCATCAGTGTTTCATCGGGGAACGGGAGCCAGATTGGGACCCAGTACTTC.

The chain joins TRBV12-3 or TRBV12-4 to TRBJ2-6; TRBD1 is a possible D gene (5 bases). CDR3 length: 15 amino acids. V was pared by 4 bases and J by 3 bases, with 10 bases between. The CDR3, as DNA: TGTGCCAGCAGTTCGAGCAGGGATGGGGCCAACGTCCTGACTTTC. Its translation: CASSSSRDGANVLTF.

This clonotype was found many times. V usage is TRBV2 and J usage is TRBJ1-5; D ambiguous. The CDR3 is 15 amino acids. The V end was cut by 4 bases, the J end by 5 bases, with 15 bases between. Germline V lookup: CDR1 SNHLY, CDR2 FYNNEI. CDR3 residues: CASSAGGATDQPQHF. As DNA, the CDR3 is TGTGCCAGCAGTGCGGGAGGTGCTACGGATCAGCCCCAGCATTTT.

This clonotype has a count of ten or more. The chain is built from TRBV27 and TRBJ2-7; no clear D. V was pared by 6 bases and J by 2 bases, with 17 bases between. This CDR3 is 15 amino acids long. Germline V gives CDR1 MNHEY, CDR2 SMNVEV (reference sequence). CDR3 residues: CASRPGPERAYEQYV. CDR3 in DNA: TGTGCCAGCAGGCCCGGCCCGGAAAGAGCCTACGAGCAGTACGTC.

The chain carries TRBV7-8 and TRBJ2-1, with D possibly being TRBD1 (6 bases). The germline V gene encodes CDR1 SGHVS and CDR2 FQNEAQ. V was shortened by 1 base and J by 8 bases, with 15 bases between the two germline ends. The CDR3 has 15 residues. CDR3 DNA sequence: TGTGCCAGCAGCTTAGAGTACAGACCAGGGGATGAGCAGTTCTTC. This gives the protein CASSLEYRPGDEQFF.

The chain combines TRBV12-3 or TRBV12-4 with TRBJ2-1; 8 bases are shared with TRBD2. CDR3 length: 15 residues. V shed 6 bases, J shed 3 bases, and the junction held 7 bases outside the gene matches. CDR3 coding DNA: TGTGCCAGCAGCTTCACTAGCGGACACTACAATGAGCAGTTCTTC. Translation: CASSFTSGHYNEQFF.